The entry below describes one T cell receptor beta chain. Its antigen is unknown. Looked up from germline, CDR1 is SNHLY and CDR2 is FYNNEI. The CDR3 is 14 residues long. V shed 3 bases and J shed 2 bases, with 8 bases lying between them. This entry belongs to a study of vaccination effects on CD4 cells after COVID-19. After expansion with viral peptide pools in the ViraFEST assay, antigen-specific CD4+ T cells were sequenced. When around 10 days of culture had elapsed, CD4+ T cells were isolated. This person's SARS-CoV-2 infection, confirmed by PCR, occurred between March and December 2020. Each well held some 2.2 million PBMC cultured with roughly 10 ug/ml peptides and roughly 9 IU/ml IL-2. Half-medium replacement with IL-2 medium occurred on days 3 and 7. General observations from the study: Sampling in the study covered few convalescent patients and included no early post-infection timepoints.

Sequenced by immunoSEQ multiplex PCR; TCRdb stores in-frame clones only, minus some. The sample holds tens of thousands of clones, about 78% seen once. Here the sequenced sample was CD4+ T cells from PBMCs cultured with HCoV-NL63 spike peptides, taken before COVID-19 vaccination. The sequence came from a human donor who had a prior SARS-CoV-2 infection. The V call is TRBV2, the J call TRBJ1-5; tentatively, D is TRBD1 (6 bases). The chain's CDR3 is CASSEGAGNQPQHF. The CDR3 coding sequence is TGTGCCAGCAGTGAGGGGGCGGGCAATCAGCCCCAGCATTTT.